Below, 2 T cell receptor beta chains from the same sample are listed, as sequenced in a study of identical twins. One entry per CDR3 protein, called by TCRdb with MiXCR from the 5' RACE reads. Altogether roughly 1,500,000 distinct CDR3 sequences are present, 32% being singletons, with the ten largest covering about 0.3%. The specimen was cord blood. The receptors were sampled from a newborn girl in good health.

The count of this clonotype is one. CDR3: CAWSLEGGTEAFF. The CDR3 DNA reads TGTGCCTGGAGCCTAGAGGGAGGCACTGAAGCTTTCTTT. The J gene is TRBJ1-1, the V gene TRBV30; D ambiguous. Trimming removed 3 bases at V and 4 bases at J, with 12 bases between. The germline CDR1 and CDR2 sequences are GTSNPN and SVGIG (reference sequence). This CDR3 has 13 residues.

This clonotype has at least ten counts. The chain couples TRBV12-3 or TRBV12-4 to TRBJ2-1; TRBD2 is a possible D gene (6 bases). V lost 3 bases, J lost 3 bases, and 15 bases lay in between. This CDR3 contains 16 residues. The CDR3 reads CASSFRRLGNYNEQFF. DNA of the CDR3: TGTGCCAGCAGTTTTCGCCGACTAGGTAACTACAATGAGCAGTTCTTC.